This TCR beta chain derives from a study of T-cell reconstitution after alpha-beta-depleted transplantation in children. As it was prepared, the TCRbeta library received unique molecular identifiers. TCRdb reprocessed the PCR reads via MiXCR and lists one record per CDR3 protein. The table lists approximately 800,000 distinct CDR3 sequences, approximately 15% of them singletons. The sequence was collected from a male patient younger than 18 who had a stem cell transplant for acute lymphoblastic leukemia, so the T cells may come from the graft donor. The specimen was PBMCs, mostly from graft donor cells, collected 360 days after TCRalphabeta/CD19-depleted stem cell transplant.

CDR3 residues: CASSGTSGRVHEQYF. The CDR3 nucleotides are TGCGCCAGCAGCGGTACTAGCGGGAGGGTACACGAGCAGTACTTC. V is TRBV5-1 and J is TRBJ2-7, with TRBD2 identical over 13 bases. With 4 bases clipped from V and 5 bases from J, the junction kept 6 bases outside the gene matches. In germline, CDR1 is SGHRS, CDR2 YFSETQ. The CDR3 contains 15 residues.